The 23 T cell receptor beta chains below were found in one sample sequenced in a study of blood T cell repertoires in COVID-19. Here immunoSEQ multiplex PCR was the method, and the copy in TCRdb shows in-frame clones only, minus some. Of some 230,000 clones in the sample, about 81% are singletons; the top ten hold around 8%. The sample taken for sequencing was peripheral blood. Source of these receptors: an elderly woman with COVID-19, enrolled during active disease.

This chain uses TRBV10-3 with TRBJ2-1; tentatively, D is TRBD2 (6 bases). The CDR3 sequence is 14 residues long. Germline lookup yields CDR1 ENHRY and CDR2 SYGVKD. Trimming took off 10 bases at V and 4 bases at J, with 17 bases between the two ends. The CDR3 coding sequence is TGTGCCACCGGGGCGGCGGCGGGATACAATGAGCAGTTCTTC. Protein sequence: CATGAAAGYNEQFF.

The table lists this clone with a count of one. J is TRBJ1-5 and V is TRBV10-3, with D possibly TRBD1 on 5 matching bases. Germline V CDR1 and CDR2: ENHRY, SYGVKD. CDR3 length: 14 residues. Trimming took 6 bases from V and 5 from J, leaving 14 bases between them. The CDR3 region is CAISPRVGDQPQHF. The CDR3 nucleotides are TGTGCCATCAGCCCCAGGGTTGGGGATCAGCCCCAGCATTTT.

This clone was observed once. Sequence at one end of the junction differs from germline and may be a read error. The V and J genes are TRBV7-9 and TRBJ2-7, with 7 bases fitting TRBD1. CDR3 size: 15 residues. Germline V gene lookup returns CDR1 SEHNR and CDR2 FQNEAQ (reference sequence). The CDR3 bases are TGTGCCAGCAGCCCCACGGACAGGCCTTTTTACGGGCAGTACTTC. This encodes CASSPTDRPFYGQYF.

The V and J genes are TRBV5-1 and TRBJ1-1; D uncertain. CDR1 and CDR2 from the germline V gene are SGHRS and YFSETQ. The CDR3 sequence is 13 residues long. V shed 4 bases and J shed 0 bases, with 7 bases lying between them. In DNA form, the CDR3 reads TGCGCCAGCAGCCCGAACTTGAACACTGAAGCTTTCTTT. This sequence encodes CASSPNLNTEAFF.

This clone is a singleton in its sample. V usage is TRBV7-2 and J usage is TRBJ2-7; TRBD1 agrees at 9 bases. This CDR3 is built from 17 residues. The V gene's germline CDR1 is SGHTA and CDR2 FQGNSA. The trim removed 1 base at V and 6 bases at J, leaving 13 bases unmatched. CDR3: CASSLDTGGTGLFEQYF. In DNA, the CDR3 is TGTGCCAGCAGCTTAGACACCGGCGGGACAGGGTTGTTCGAGCAGTACTTC.

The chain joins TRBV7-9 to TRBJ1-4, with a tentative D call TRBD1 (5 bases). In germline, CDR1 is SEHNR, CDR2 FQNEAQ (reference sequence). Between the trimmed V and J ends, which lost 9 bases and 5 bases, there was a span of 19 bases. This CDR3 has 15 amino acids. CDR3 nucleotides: TGTGCCAGTTCCACGTCCAGGGCTCTGAATGAAAAACTGTTTTTT. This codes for CASSTSRALNEKLFF. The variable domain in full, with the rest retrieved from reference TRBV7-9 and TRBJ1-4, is DTGVSQNPRHKITKRGQNVTFRCDPISEHNRLYWYRQTLGQGPEFLTYFQNEAQLEKSRLLSDRFSAERPKGSFSTLEIQRTEQGDSAMYLCASSTSRALNEKLFFGSGTQLSVL.

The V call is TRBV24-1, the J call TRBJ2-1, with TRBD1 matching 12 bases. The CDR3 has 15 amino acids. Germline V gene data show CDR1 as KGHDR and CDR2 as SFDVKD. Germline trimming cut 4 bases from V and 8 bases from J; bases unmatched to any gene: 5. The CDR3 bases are TGTGCCACCAGTGACGGGACAGGGGGCCTCGATGAGCAGTTCTTC. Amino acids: CATSDGTGGLDEQFF.

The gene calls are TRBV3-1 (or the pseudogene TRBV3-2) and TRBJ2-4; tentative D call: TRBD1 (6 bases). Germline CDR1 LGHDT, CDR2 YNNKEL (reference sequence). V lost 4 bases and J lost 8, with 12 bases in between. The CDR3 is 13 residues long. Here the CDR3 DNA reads TGTGCCAGCAGCCGGGGGCACGGGGACATTCAGTACTTC. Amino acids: CASSRGHGDIQYF.

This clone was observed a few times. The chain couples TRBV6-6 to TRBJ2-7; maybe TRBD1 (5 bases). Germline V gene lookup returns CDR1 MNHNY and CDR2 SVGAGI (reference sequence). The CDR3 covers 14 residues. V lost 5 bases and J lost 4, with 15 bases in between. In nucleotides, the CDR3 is TGTGCCAGCAGTCCCCGGGCAGGGCCGTACGAGCAGTACTTC. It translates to CASSPRAGPYEQYF.

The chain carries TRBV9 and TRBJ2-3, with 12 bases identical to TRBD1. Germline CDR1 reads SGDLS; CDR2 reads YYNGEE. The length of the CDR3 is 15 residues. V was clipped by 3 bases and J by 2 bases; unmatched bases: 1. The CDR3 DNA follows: TGTGCCAGCAGCGCGGGACAGGGGGCCACAGATACGCAGTATTTT. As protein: CASSAGQGATDTQYF. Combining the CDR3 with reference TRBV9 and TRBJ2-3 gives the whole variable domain DSGVTQTPKHLITATGQRVTLRCSPRSGDLSVYWYQQSLDQGLQFLIQYYNGEERAKGNILERFSAQQFPDLHSELNLSSLELGDSALYFCASSAGQGATDTQYFGPGTRLTVL.

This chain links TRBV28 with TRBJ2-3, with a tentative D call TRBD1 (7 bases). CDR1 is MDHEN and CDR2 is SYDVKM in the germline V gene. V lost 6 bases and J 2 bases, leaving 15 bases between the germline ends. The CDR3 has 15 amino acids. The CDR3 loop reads CASRPRGENTDTQYF. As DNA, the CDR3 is TGTGCCAGCAGGCCCAGGGGGGAAAACACAGATACGCAGTATTTT.

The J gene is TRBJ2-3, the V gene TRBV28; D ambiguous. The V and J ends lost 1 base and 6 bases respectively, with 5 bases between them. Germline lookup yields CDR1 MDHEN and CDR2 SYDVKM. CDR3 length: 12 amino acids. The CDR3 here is CASSLFMDTQYF. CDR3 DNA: TGTGCCAGCAGTTTATTCATGGATACGCAGTATTTT. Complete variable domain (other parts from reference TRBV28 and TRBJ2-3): DVKVTQSSRYLVKRTGEKVFLECVQDMDHENMFWYRQDPGLGLRLIYFSYDVKMKEKGDIPEGYSVSREKKERFSLILESASTNQTSMYLCASSLFMDTQYFGPGTRLTVL.

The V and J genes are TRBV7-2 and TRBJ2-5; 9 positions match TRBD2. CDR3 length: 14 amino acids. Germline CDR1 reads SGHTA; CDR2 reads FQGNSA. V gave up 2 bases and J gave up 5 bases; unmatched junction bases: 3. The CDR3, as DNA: TGTGCCAGCAGCTTAACTAGCGGGCTCGAGACCCAGTACTTC. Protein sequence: CASSLTSGLETQYF.

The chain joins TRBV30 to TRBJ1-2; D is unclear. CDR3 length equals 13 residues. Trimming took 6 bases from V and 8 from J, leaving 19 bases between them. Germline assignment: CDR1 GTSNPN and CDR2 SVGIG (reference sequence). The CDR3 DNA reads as TGTGCCTGTCGGCGAGGAGCGGCGGGCGGCTACACCTTC. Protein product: CACRRGAAGGYTF. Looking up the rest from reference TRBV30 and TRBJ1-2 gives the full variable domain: SQTIHQWPATLVQPVGSPLSLECTVEGTSNPNLYWYRQAAGRGLQLLFYSVGIGQISSEVPQNLSASRPQDRQFILSSKKLLLSDSGFYLCACRRGAAGGYTFGSGTRLTVV.

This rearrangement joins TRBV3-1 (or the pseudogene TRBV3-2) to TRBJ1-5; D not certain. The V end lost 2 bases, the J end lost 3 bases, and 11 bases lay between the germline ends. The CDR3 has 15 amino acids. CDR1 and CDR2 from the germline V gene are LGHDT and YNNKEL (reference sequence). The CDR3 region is CASSQSWAANQPQHF. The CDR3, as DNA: TGTGCCAGCAGCCAAAGCTGGGCTGCCAATCAGCCCCAGCATTTT.

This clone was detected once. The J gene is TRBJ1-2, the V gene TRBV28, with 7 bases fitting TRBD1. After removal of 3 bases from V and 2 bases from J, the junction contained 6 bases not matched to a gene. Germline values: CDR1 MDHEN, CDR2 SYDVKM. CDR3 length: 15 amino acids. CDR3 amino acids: CASSFDRAFNYGYTF. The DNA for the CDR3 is TGTGCCAGCAGTTTTGACAGGGCTTTCAACTATGGCTACACCTTC.

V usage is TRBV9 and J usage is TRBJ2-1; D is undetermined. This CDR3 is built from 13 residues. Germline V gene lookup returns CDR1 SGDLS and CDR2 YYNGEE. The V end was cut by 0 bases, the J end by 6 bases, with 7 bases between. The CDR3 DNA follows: TGTGCCAGCAGCGTAGGAAGCCCCAATGAGCAGTTCTTC. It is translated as CASSVGSPNEQFF.

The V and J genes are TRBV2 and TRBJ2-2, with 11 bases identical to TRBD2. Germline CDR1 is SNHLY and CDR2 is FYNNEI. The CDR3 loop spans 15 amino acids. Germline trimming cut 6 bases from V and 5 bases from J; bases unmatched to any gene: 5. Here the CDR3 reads CASSFLAGGTGELFF. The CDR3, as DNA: TGTGCCAGCAGCTTCCTAGCGGGAGGAACCGGGGAGCTGTTTTTT.

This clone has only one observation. CDR3 coding DNA: TGTGCCAGCAGTTTAGAACGGTTCGGCTACACCTTC. Its translation is CASSLERFGYTF. The rearrangement links TRBV28 to TRBJ1-2; unclear D gene. CDR1 and CDR2 (germline): MDHEN, SYDVKM. V shed 2 bases and J shed 8 bases, with 9 bases lying between them. This CDR3 is 12 amino acids long.

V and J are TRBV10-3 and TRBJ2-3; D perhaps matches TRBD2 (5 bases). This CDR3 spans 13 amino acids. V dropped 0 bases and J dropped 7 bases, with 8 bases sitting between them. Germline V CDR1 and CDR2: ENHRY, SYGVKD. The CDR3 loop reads CAISESEVNTQYF. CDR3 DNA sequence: TGTGCCATCAGTGAGTCGGAGGTGAATACGCAGTATTTT.

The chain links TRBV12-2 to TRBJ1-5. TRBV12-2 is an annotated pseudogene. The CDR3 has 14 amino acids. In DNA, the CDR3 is TGTGCAAGTCGCCGACGACTGACCAATCAGCCCCAGCATTTT. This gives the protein CASRRRLTNQPQHF.

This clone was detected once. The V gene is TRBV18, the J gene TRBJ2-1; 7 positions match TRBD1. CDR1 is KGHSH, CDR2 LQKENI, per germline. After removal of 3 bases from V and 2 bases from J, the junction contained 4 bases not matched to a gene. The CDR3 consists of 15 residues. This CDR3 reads CASSPKGAPYNEQFF. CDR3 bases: TGTGCCAGCTCACCTAAGGGGGCCCCCTACAATGAGCAGTTCTTC.

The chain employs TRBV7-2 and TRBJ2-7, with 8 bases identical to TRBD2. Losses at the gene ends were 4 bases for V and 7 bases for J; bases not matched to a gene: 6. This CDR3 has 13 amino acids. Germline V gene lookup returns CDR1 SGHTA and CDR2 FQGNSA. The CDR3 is CASSSGLAGEQYF. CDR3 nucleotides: TGTGCCAGCAGCTCCGGACTAGCTGGTGAGCAGTACTTC.